Shown below are 23 T cell receptor beta chains from a single sample sequenced in a study of blood T cell repertoires in COVID-19 (dated by TCRdb to about 2020). Library method: the immunoSEQ multiplex PCR assay. The table comes from immuneACCESS by way of TCRdb, which keeps in-frame sequences with V and J called. Part of the clones is missing from these tables; in studies checked, under half for an unresolved V gene and the rest for unknown reasons. This sample is represented by about 200,000 clones; about 83% of them were singletons. The ten largest account for around 2.5% of the sample. Specimen: peripheral blood. The receptor set was obtained from a woman aged 40 to 50 with active or convalescent COVID-19.

The V and J genes are TRBV7-9 and TRBJ1-5, with 8 bases fitting TRBD1. The ends lost 5 bases at V and 8 bases at J; junction bases unmatched: 5. The germline V gene encodes CDR1 SEHNR and CDR2 FQNEAQ (reference sequence). The length of the CDR3 is 13 residues. CDR3 sequence (DNA): TGTGCCAGCAGCCAGCAGGGGGCTAAGCCCCAGCATTTT. Residues: CASSQQGAKPQHF.

This clone was detected a few times. The rearrangement uses TRBV3-1 (or the pseudogene TRBV3-2) and TRBJ1-2; TRBD1 is a possible D gene (5 bases). The CDR3 loop spans 11 amino acids. CDR1 and CDR2 from the germline V gene are LGHDT and YNNKEL (reference sequence). V was shortened by 4 bases and J by 7 bases, with 7 bases between the two germline ends. The CDR3 loop reads CASSRGTGYTF. CDR3 in DNA: TGTGCCAGCAGCCGGGGCACTGGCTACACCTTC.

The V call is TRBV6-5, the J call TRBJ1-4; D might be TRBD1 (6 bases). CDR3 size: 14 residues. Trimming cost V 10 bases and J 6 bases, with 18 bases left between them. The germline V gene has CDR1 MNHEY and CDR2 SVGAGI. The CDR3 bases are TGTGCCACCGACCCAGGGGTTTTATATGAAAAACTGTTTTTT. Protein: CATDPGVLYEKLFF.

The chain links TRBV24-1 to TRBJ1-2, with 8 nucleotides matching TRBD1. Unmatched junction bases numbered 1, after V lost 5 bases and J lost 0 bases. Germline V gene sequence: CDR1 KGHDR, CDR2 SFDVKD. The CDR3 runs to 14 residues. CDR3 in amino acids: CATSADRANYGYTF. In nucleotides, the CDR3 is TGTGCCACCAGTGCGGACAGGGCTAACTATGGCTACACCTTC.

The rearrangement uses TRBV6-6 and TRBJ1-2; D not resolved. This CDR3 is 13 amino acids long. In germline, CDR1 is MNHNY, CDR2 SVGAGI (reference sequence). The V gene lost 5 bases and the J gene lost 2 bases, with 9 bases spanning the gap. This CDR3 is CASSTTPNYGYTF. The CDR3 DNA follows: TGTGCCAGCAGTACAACACCCAACTATGGCTACACCTTC.

V and J are TRBV19 and TRBJ2-1, with D perhaps matching TRBD2 (6 bases). V lost 2 bases, J lost 5 bases, and 7 bases lay in between. Germline V CDR1 and CDR2: LNHDA, SQIVND (reference sequence). The CDR3 sequence is 13 residues long. Here the CDR3 DNA reads TGTGCCAGTAGTATACGGACTAACAATGAGCAGTTCTTC. It is translated as CASSIRTNNEQFF.

The CDR3 here is CASSRQGVNTDTQYF. In nucleotides, the CDR3 is TGTGCCAGCAGCCGACAGGGGGTTAACACAGATACGCAGTATTTT. The chain combines TRBV5-4 with TRBJ2-3, with 9 bases fitting TRBD1. Per the germline V gene, CDR1 is SGHNT and CDR2 is YYREEE (reference sequence). The CDR3 runs 15 residues. The ends lost 4 bases at V and 2 bases at J; junction bases unmatched: 5.

This clone was counted a single time. The chain joins TRBV7-6 to TRBJ1-2; D possibly corresponds to TRBD1 (5 bases). V dropped 5 bases and J dropped 4 bases, with 8 bases sitting between them. The CDR3 sequence is 12 residues long. Germline V CDR1 and CDR2: SGHVS, FNYEAQ. Written as DNA, the CDR3 is TGTGCCAGCAGCCCTCAGGGCTATGGCTACACCTTC. This translates into CASSPQGYGYTF.

In its sample, this clone was seen a few times. The V call is TRBV10-3, the J call TRBJ2-5; TRBD2 matches at 13 bases. CDR3 length equals 15 residues. The ends lost 5 bases at V and 2 bases at J; junction bases unmatched: 2. Germline lookup yields CDR1 ENHRY and CDR2 SYGVKD. The CDR3 sequence: CAISRGLAGQETQYF. The CDR3 DNA is TGTGCCATCAGTAGGGGACTAGCGGGGCAAGAGACCCAGTACTTC.

This chain joins TRBV5-6 and TRBJ1-2, with D perhaps TRBD1 (6 bases). Germline lookup yields CDR1 SGHDT and CDR2 YYEEEE. The V and J ends lost 0 bases and 8 bases respectively, with 20 bases between them. The CDR3 is 16 residues long. CDR3 bases: TGTGCCAGCAGCTTGGGCCCCGGGGGGGCGCGAGGCGGCTACACCTTC. As protein: CASSLGPGGARGGYTF.

The rearrangement links TRBV20-1 to TRBJ1-1; no definite D call. V was pared by 6 bases and J by 2 bases, with 7 bases between. Germline values: CDR1 DFQATT, CDR2 SNEGSKA (reference sequence). The CDR3 extends over 11 amino acids. The CDR3 DNA is TGCAGTGCCCAGTTTAACACTGAAGCTTTCTTT. Translating gives CSAQFNTEAFF.

The rearrangement joins TRBV6-2 or TRBV6-3 to TRBJ1-1; D unresolved. The CDR3 is 14 amino acids. The ends were cut back, 2 bases at V and 7 bases at J, with 14 bases in the middle. Germline V gene sequence: CDR1 MNHEY, CDR2 SVGEGT. The CDR3 nucleotides are TGTGCCAGCAGTTACCCCGATAAGGCGGGTGAAGCTTTCTTT. This sequence encodes CASSYPDKAGEAFF.

V gene TRBV19 combines with J gene TRBJ1-3, with 7 bases fitting TRBD1. CDR1 and CDR2 (germline): LNHDA, SQIVND (reference sequence). The CDR3 has 15 residues. The junction had 7 bases not matched to a gene; V was cut back by 7 bases and J by 1 base. CDR3 sequence: CASTKDRTSGNTIYF. The CDR3 coding sequence is TGTGCCAGTACCAAGGACAGGACTTCTGGAAACACCATATATTTT.

The chain links TRBV11-2 to TRBJ2-2; perhaps TRBD2 as D (5 bases). This CDR3 comprises 14 residues. Germline lookup yields CDR1 SGHAT and CDR2 FQNNGV. The germline V and J ends were trimmed by 5 bases and 8 bases, with 15 bases remaining between them. The CDR3 loop is CASSPELVIGELFF. CDR3 sequence (DNA): TGTGCCAGCAGCCCCGAACTAGTTATTGGGGAGCTGTTTTTT.

This clone was observed a handful of times. J is TRBJ1-2 and V is TRBV28; possibly TRBD1 for D (6 bases). Trimming took 5 bases from V and 7 from J, leaving 11 bases between them. Germline V gene lookup returns CDR1 MDHEN and CDR2 SYDVKM. The CDR3 has 12 amino acids. The CDR3 region has the DNA TGTGCCAGCAGTCGACCACAGGGTGGCTACACCTTC. This encodes CASSRPQGGYTF.

The chain is built from TRBV30 and TRBJ1-4; D possibly corresponds to TRBD1 (6 bases). V gave up 0 bases and J gave up 4 bases, with 9 bases separating them. This CDR3 has 14 residues. Germline CDR1 is GTSNPN and CDR2 is SVGIG (reference sequence). The CDR3 nucleotides read TGTGCCTGGAGTGTACTAGGGGGTAATGAAAAACTGTTTTTT. Its translation is CAWSVLGGNEKLFF.

The chain joins TRBV28 to TRBJ1-5; possible D gene TRBD1, 5 bases. Between the trimmed V and J ends, which lost 5 bases and 7 bases, there was a span of 18 bases. Per the germline V gene, CDR1 is MDHEN and CDR2 is SYDVKM. The CDR3 sequence is 15 residues long. The CDR3 DNA reads TGTGCCAGCAGTGGACTGGGGGGGGGTGGCCAGCCCCAGCATTTT. Translated: CASSGLGGGGQPQHF.

This chain connects TRBV27 to TRBJ2-3; D is possibly TRBD2 (6 bases). The CDR3 has 17 residues. The germline V gene has CDR1 MNHEY and CDR2 SMNVEV (reference sequence). Trimming took off 2 bases at V and 1 base at J, with 16 bases between the two ends. The DNA of the CDR3 is TGTGCCAGCAGTTTAAGAGATGGCGGGGACGGCACAGATACGCAGTATTTT. It translates to CASSLRDGGDGTDTQYF.

CDR3 in DNA: TGTGCCAGCAGTTTACCGGGAACCTACGAGCAGTACTTC. This translates into CASSLPGTYEQYF. This rearrangement joins TRBV28 to TRBJ2-7; tentative D call: TRBD2 (5 bases). Between the trimmed V and J ends, which lost 2 bases and 2 bases, there was a span of 7 bases. CDR1 and CDR2 (germline): MDHEN, SYDVKM. The CDR3 has 13 residues. Supplemented by reference TRBV28 and TRBJ2-7, the full variable domain reads DVKVTQSSRYLVKRTGEKVFLECVQDMDHENMFWYRQDPGLGLRLIYFSYDVKMKEKGDIPEGYSVSREKKERFSLILESASTNQTSMYLCASSLPGTYEQYFGPGTRLTVT.

The rearrangement uses TRBV6-6 and TRBJ2-7; 10 bases are shared with TRBD2. Germline-derived CDR1 and CDR2 are MNHNY and SVGAGI (reference sequence). Trimming took 5 bases from V and 5 from J; bases not matched to a gene: 18. This CDR3 contains 18 residues. This chain's CDR3 is CASSPGGAGGVWPDEQYF. CDR3 nucleotide sequence: TGTGCCAGCAGTCCCGGCGGAGCGGGGGGGGTGTGGCCCGACGAGCAGTACTTC.

This chain uses TRBV27 with TRBJ1-2; TRBD1 matches at 11 bases. Trimming cost V 3 bases and J 8 bases; bases outside gene matches: 8. Germline lookup yields CDR1 MNHEY and CDR2 SMNVEV (reference sequence). The CDR3 totals 15 residues. The CDR3 loop reads CASSFLGQGAWGYTF. The CDR3 DNA is TGTGCCAGCAGTTTCCTCGGACAGGGGGCATGGGGCTACACCTTC.

The chain employs TRBV27 and TRBJ1-1, with D tentatively TRBD1 (6 bases). This CDR3 is built from 15 residues. The germline gives CDR1 MNHEY, CDR2 SMNVEV (reference sequence). Trimming cost V 5 bases and J 1 base, with 14 bases left between them. CDR3 sequence (DNA): TGTGCCAGCAGTAGACAGGATCCTACGAACACTGAAGCTTTCTTT. Protein sequence: CASSRQDPTNTEAFF.

This chain links TRBV30 with TRBJ2-7, with D maybe TRBD2 (6 bases). Germline CDR1 GTSNPN, CDR2 SVGIG (reference sequence). Trimming pared 3 bases from V and 2 bases from J, leaving 17 bases between. The CDR3 runs to 15 residues. The CDR3 loop reads CAWSGVKVAAYEQYF. CDR3 nucleotide sequence: TGTGCCTGGAGCGGGGTTAAGGTAGCGGCCTACGAGCAGTACTTC. Full variable domain (rest looked up from reference TRBV30 and TRBJ2-7): SQTIHQWPATLVQPVGSPLSLECTVEGTSNPNLYWYRQAAGRGLQLLFYSVGIGQISSEVPQNLSASRPQDRQFILSSKKLLLSDSGFYLCAWSGVKVAAYEQYFGPGTRLTVT.